Listed here are 7 T cell receptor beta chains from one sample, sequenced in a study of blood T cell repertoires in COVID-19. Sequenced by immunoSEQ multiplex PCR; TCRdb stores in-frame clones only, minus some. The sample has almost 250,000 clones, 85% seen once. The sequenced sample was PBMCs or T cells enriched from blood (not recorded which). These receptors were taken from a woman aged 50 to 65 with acute COVID-19.

In this sample, this clone turned up once. This chain joins TRBV7-2 and TRBJ2-7, with 8 bases matching TRBD2. This CDR3 is 14 amino acids long. V lost 3 bases and J lost 5; bases outside the gene matches: 6. CDR1 and CDR2 from the germline V gene are SGHTA and FQGNSA. The CDR3, as DNA: TGTGCCAGCAGCTTGGGGCAGGGACTAGACGAGCAGTACTTC. Its translation: CASSLGQGLDEQYF. Supplemented by reference TRBV7-2 and TRBJ2-7, the full variable domain reads GAGVSQSPSNKVTEKGKDVELRCDPISGHTALYWYRQSLGQGLEFLIYFQGNSAPDKSGLPSDRFSAERTGGSVSTLTIQRTQQEDSAVYLCASSLGQGLDEQYFGPGTRLTVT.

V usage is TRBV4-3 and J usage is TRBJ2-7; TRBD2 matches at 7 bases. Trimming took 4 bases from V and 5 from J; bases not matched to a gene: 5. CDR1 and CDR2 (germline): LGHNA, YSLEER. CDR3 length: 13 residues. DNA of the CDR3: TGCGCCAGCAGCCGAACGCTAGCGGACGAGCAGTACTTC. Translated: CASSRTLADEQYF.

V is TRBV7-8 and J is TRBJ1-1, with D possibly being TRBD1 (5 bases). The CDR3 has 13 amino acids. From germline, CDR1 is SGHVS and CDR2 FQNEAQ. The ends were cut back, 6 bases at V and 1 base at J, with 9 bases in the middle. The CDR3 loop is CASSLQENTEAFF. CDR3 in DNA: TGTGCCAGCAGTTTACAGGAGAACACTGAAGCTTTCTTT.

This chain connects TRBV18 to TRBJ2-1, with D possibly matching TRBD1 (6 bases). The V gene's germline CDR1 is KGHSH and CDR2 LQKENI. The CDR3 length is 16 residues. V lost 3 bases and J 3 bases, leaving 15 bases between the germline ends. CDR3 region: CASSPAGQTSYNEQFF. The CDR3 DNA follows: TGTGCCAGCTCACCGGCTGGACAGACCAGCTACAATGAGCAGTTCTTC. Looking up the rest from reference TRBV18 and TRBJ2-1 gives the full variable domain: NAGVMQNPRHLVRRRGQEARLRCSPMKGHSHVYWYRQLPEEGLKFMVYLQKENIIDESGMPKERFSAEFPKEGPSILRIQQVVRGDSAAYFCASSPAGQTSYNEQFFGPGTRLTVL.

The chain has TRBV27 and TRBJ2-7, with D perhaps matching TRBD2 (6 bases). This CDR3 region has 14 residues. The germline gives CDR1 MNHEY, CDR2 SMNVEV (reference sequence). V was shortened by 3 bases and J by 4 bases, with 13 bases between the two germline ends. CDR3 DNA: TGTGCCAGCAGTTTGTGGGGGACTTCATACGAGCAGTACTTC. Encoded protein: CASSLWGTSYEQYF.

This sequence joins TRBV12-5 and TRBJ1-1; D unresolved. Germline V gives CDR1 LGHNT, CDR2 FRNRAP. V was cut by 2 bases and J by 7 bases, with 11 bases left in between. The CDR3 is 13 amino acids. CDR3 DNA: TGTGCTAGTGGTTTGTACACTAGTAGTGAAGCTTTCTTT. Amino acid sequence: CASGLYTSSEAFF.

This clone was observed once. This chain joins TRBV5-6 and TRBJ1-2; D perhaps matches TRBD1 (6 bases). The CDR3 spans 15 residues. CDR1 and CDR2 (germline): SGHDT, YYEEEE. The V end lost 6 bases, the J end lost 7 bases, and 22 bases lay between the germline ends. The CDR3, as DNA: TGTGCCAGCACCATGAAGTGGGGGCAGGGGAGTGGCTACACCTTC. It is translated as CASTMKWGQGSGYTF.